This T cell receptor (beta chain) was documented in a study of blood T cell repertoires in COVID-19. Overall study context: The United States, Italy and Spain supplied acute and convalescent COVID-19 samples. Nucleic acid was either cDNA or gDNA, and it came from T cells, B-cell-depleted T cells, or PBMCs.

CDR3 length equals 16 residues. V was pared by 7 bases and J by 4 bases, with 10 bases of the junction left unmatched. Germline assignment: CDR1 LNHDA and CDR2 SQIVND (reference sequence). Authors' analysis steps: Quantification of nucleated cells was approximated via reference gene primer amplification. Sequencing was performed with immunoSEQ multiplex PCR; in TCRdb, only in-frame clones are kept and a portion is missing. The DNA was the basis for D and trimming; V, J and clone size are from that table. The table shows roughly 200,000 clones, with 70% to 90% occurring only once. The V gene is TRBV19, the J gene TRBJ1-2; 12 nucleotides align to TRBD1. The clonotype comes from a woman of 80 years or more with acute or convalescent COVID-19. The sample taken for sequencing was peripheral blood. CDR3 amino acids: CASNPHRDRGPYGYTF. The CDR3 coding sequence is TGTGCCAGTAATCCTCACCGGGACAGGGGGCCCTATGGCTACACCTTC.